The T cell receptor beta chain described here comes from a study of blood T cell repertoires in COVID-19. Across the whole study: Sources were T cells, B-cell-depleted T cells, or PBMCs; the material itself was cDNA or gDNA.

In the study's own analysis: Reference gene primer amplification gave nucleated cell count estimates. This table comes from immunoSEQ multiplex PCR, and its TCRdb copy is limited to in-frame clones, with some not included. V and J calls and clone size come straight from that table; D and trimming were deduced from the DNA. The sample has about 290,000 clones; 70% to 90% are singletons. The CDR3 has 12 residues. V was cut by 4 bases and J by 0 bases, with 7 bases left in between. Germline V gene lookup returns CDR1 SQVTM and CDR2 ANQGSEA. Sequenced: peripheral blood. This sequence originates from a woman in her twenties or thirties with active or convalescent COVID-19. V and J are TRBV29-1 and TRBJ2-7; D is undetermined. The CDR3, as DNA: TGCAGCGTTGCAGGCTTCTCCTACGAGCAGTACTTC. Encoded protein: CSVAGFSYEQYF.